This TCR beta chain emerged from a study of T cell changes during pregnancy in multiple sclerosis. TCRdb's copy holds only in-frame clones and misses some; the assay was immunoSEQ multiplex PCR. The sample contains approximately 50,000 clones, around 94% of which appear only once. This clone showed up just once. Per germline, CDR1 MDHEN and CDR2 SYDVKM. The length of the CDR3 is 14 residues. Trimming left V 2 bases short and J 4 bases short, with 12 bases between. The source is a female donor with multiple sclerosis, enrolled in a pregnancy study. The input for sequencing was CD4+ T cells from peripheral blood mononuclear cells, taken in the third trimester of pregnancy. V usage is TRBV28 and J usage is TRBJ2-7; D possibly corresponds to TRBD1 (5 bases). CDR3 bases: TGTGCCAGCAGTTTAGGTCCTCAGGGATACGAGCAGTACTTC. Translated: CASSLGPQGYEQYF.